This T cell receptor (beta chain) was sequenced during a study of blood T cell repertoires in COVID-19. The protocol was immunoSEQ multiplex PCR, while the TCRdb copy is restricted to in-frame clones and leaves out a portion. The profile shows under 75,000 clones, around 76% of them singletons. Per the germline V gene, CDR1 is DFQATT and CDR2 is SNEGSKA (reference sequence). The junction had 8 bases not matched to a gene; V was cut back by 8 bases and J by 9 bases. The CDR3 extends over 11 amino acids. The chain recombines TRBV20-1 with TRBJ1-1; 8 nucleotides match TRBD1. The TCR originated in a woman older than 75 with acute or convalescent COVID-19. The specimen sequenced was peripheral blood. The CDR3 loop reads CSTTRTGKAFF. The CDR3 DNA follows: TGCAGTACTACTAGGACAGGGAAAGCTTTCTTT.